This record covers a single TCR beta chain. Its antigen is unidentified. The same CDR3 can be traced to other DNA sequences in this sample. The source of the sample is a study of CD8+ T cells in alopecia areata. The study, taken as a whole, reports: Clonality was higher in lesional than normal scalp, especially in alopecia totalis/universalis. TCR sharing was clearer in mice than between patients, perhaps partly owing to patient HLA diversity.

Sequencing used cDNA as its template, made by extracting RNA and reverse transcribing it. Some clones are missing from TCRdb's copy, which holds only in-frame ones; the method was immunoSEQ multiplex PCR. The sample records 100,000 to 120,000 clones, 45% to 60% being singletons. This CDR3 region has 16 residues. The V gene's germline CDR1 is SGHRS and CDR2 YFSETQ. With 3 bases removed from V and 5 bases from J, the gap between germline ends came to 20 bases. Alopecia areata patients provided lesional scalp punch biopsies and peripheral blood, both collected for the study. Sorting of CD4+ and CD8+ T cells was performed on PBMCs.

The source is a human donor with alopecia areata. Sequencing was carried out using NKG2D-low CD8+ T cells sorted from blood. The chain links TRBV5-1 to TRBJ1-1, with D perhaps matching TRBD1 (6 bases). The CDR3 loop is CASSSHTGGARTEAFF. The CDR3 DNA follows: TGCGCCAGCAGCTCACACACGGGGGGCGCGAGAACTGAAGCTTTCTTT.